Listed below are T cell receptor beta chains from one sample, sequenced in a study of cytomegalovirus exposure and HLA in healthy donors. Some clones are missing from TCRdb's copy, which holds only in-frame ones; the method was immunoSEQ multiplex PCR. The table gives roughly 100,000 clones; the top ten clones make up approximately 15% of it. The specimen sequenced was PBMCs. The receptors come from a man aged 50-60 years in good health and CMV-seropositive. The CDR3 runs from the conserved cysteine through the conserved F or W. Each record gives: J gene, D gene, V gene, CDR3 length, CDR3 DNA, CDR3 protein. The D gene is left open where the match is weak.

j_call: TRBJ2-6; d_call: NA; v_call: TRBV11-3; cdr3_length: 15; cdr3_nt: TGTGCCAGCAGCCCCCACTCCTCTGGGGCCAACGTCCTGACTTTC; cdr3_aa: CASSPHSSGANVLTF
j_call: TRBJ2-1; d_call: NA; v_call: TRBV25-1; cdr3_length: 11; cdr3_nt: TGTGCCAGCAGTGATCGCAATGAGCAGTTCTTC; cdr3_aa: CASSDRNEQFF
j_call: TRBJ1-2; d_call: NA; v_call: TRBV7-3; cdr3_length: 17; cdr3_nt: TGTGCCAGCAGCCCCATACCGCAGACAGGTGGAAACTATGGCTACACCTTC; cdr3_aa: CASSPIPQTGGNYGYTF
j_call: TRBJ1-1; d_call: TRBD1; v_call: TRBV27; cdr3_length: 13; cdr3_nt: TGTGCCAGCAGTTTTGGGACAGGGATTGAAGCTTTCTTT; cdr3_aa: CASSFGTGIEAFF
j_call: TRBJ1-4; d_call: TRBD1; v_call: TRBV27; cdr3_length: 14; cdr3_nt: TGTGCCAGCAGAACCGGGACAGGAGAAGAAAAACTGTTTTTT; cdr3_aa: CASRTGTGEEKLFF
j_call: TRBJ1-1; d_call: TRBD1; v_call: TRBV30; cdr3_length: 14; cdr3_nt: TGTGCCTGGAGTCATACAGGGGGTCTCACTGAAGCTTTCTTT; cdr3_aa: CAWSHTGGLTEAFF
j_call: TRBJ1-1; d_call: NA; v_call: TRBV18; cdr3_length: 15; cdr3_nt: TGTGCCAGCTCACCATTGGAGCAGGGAAACACTGAAGCTTTCTTT; cdr3_aa: CASSPLEQGNTEAFF
j_call: TRBJ2-1; d_call: NA; v_call: TRBV11-3; cdr3_length: 15; cdr3_nt: TGTGCCAGCAGAAAAGGCGGGCCCAGCGGGAATGAGCAGTTCTTC; cdr3_aa: CASRKGGPSGNEQFF
j_call: TRBJ2-5; d_call: NA; v_call: TRBV9; cdr3_length: 14; cdr3_nt: TGTGCCAGCAGCGTAGGTTTCTACCAAGAGACCCAGTACTTC; cdr3_aa: CASSVGFYQETQYF
j_call: TRBJ1-5; d_call: NA; v_call: TRBV30; cdr3_length: 13; cdr3_nt: TGTGCCTGGAGCTTTACAGGAGATCAGCCCCAGCATTTT; cdr3_aa: CAWSFTGDQPQHF
j_call: TRBJ1-1; d_call: NA; v_call: TRBV30; cdr3_length: 14; cdr3_nt: TGTGCCTGGAGTCCAGACAGCCAGAACACTGAAGCTTTCTTT; cdr3_aa: CAWSPDSQNTEAFF
j_call: TRBJ1-2; d_call: NA; v_call: TRBV11-2; cdr3_length: 13; cdr3_nt: TGTGCCAGCAGCTTGGAAGGGGACTATGGCTACACCTTC; cdr3_aa: CASSLEGDYGYTF
j_call: TRBJ2-2; d_call: NA; v_call: TRBV9; cdr3_length: 15; cdr3_nt: TGTGCCAGCAGCGTAGCCCCAGGGGTGGCCGGGGAGCTGTTTTTT; cdr3_aa: CASSVAPGVAGELFF
j_call: TRBJ1-1; d_call: NA; v_call: TRBV29-1; cdr3_length: 13; cdr3_nt: TGCAGCGTTGCAGGGAGGTGGGTCACTGAAGCTTTCTTT; cdr3_aa: CSVAGRWVTEAFF
j_call: TRBJ2-3; d_call: TRBD1; v_call: TRBV18; cdr3_length: 14; cdr3_nt: TGTGCCAGCTCACCAGAGTATCGACAGGGGCCGCAGTATTTT; cdr3_aa: CASSPEYRQGPQYF
j_call: TRBJ2-7; d_call: NA; v_call: TRBV29-1; cdr3_length: 13; cdr3_nt: TGCAGCGTTGGAGACAGAACCTCCTACGAGCAGTACTTC; cdr3_aa: CSVGDRTSYEQYF
j_call: TRBJ1-5; d_call: NA; v_call: TRBV2; cdr3_length: 14; cdr3_nt: TGTGCCAGCAGTCCAACAGGGCGGTACCAGCCCCAGCATTTT; cdr3_aa: CASSPTGRYQPQHF
j_call: TRBJ2-7; d_call: TRBD2; v_call: TRBV6-5; cdr3_length: 15; cdr3_nt: TGTGCCACCGATTTGGGGACTAGCGGACCCTACGAGCAGTACTTC; cdr3_aa: CATDLGTSGPYEQYF
j_call: TRBJ1-1; d_call: TRBD1; v_call: TRBV7-6; cdr3_length: 15; cdr3_nt: TGTGCCAGCAGCTTAAGCCCAGGGGGGACCACTGAAGCTTTCTTT; cdr3_aa: CASSLSPGGTTEAFF
j_call: TRBJ1-5; d_call: NA; v_call: TRBV19; cdr3_length: 16; cdr3_nt: TGTGCCAGTAGTACCAACGGCCTCGGGAGCAATCAGCCCCAGCATTTT; cdr3_aa: CASSTNGLGSNQPQHF
j_call: TRBJ2-1; d_call: TRBD2; v_call: TRBV4-1; cdr3_length: 18; cdr3_nt: TGCGCCAGCAGCCACATAATTAGCGGGAGGGATAGGTACAATGAGCAGTTCTTC; cdr3_aa: CASSHIISGRDRYNEQFF
j_call: TRBJ2-2; d_call: TRBD2; v_call: TRBV7-2; cdr3_length: 19; cdr3_nt: TGTGCCAGCAGCCGGACCTCCGGGACTAGCGGGAGGGCGATCGGGGAGCTGTTTTTT; cdr3_aa: CASSRTSGTSGRAIGELFF
j_call: TRBJ2-7; d_call: NA; v_call: TRBV19; cdr3_length: 13; cdr3_nt: TGTGCCAGCATGGGGCGCGGTCACTACGAGCAGTACTTC; cdr3_aa: CASMGRGHYEQYF
j_call: TRBJ2-2; d_call: NA; v_call: TRBV5-1; cdr3_length: 15; cdr3_nt: TGCGCCAGCAGCCCCCGCGGGGTAGACACCGGGGAGCTGTTTTTT; cdr3_aa: CASSPRGVDTGELFF
j_call: TRBJ2-3; d_call: TRBD1; v_call: TRBV19; cdr3_length: 16; cdr3_nt: TGTGCCAGTAGTATTAGTGCGCAGGGGGCTGGAGATACGCAGTATTTT; cdr3_aa: CASSISAQGAGDTQYF
j_call: TRBJ1-3; d_call: NA; v_call: TRBV9; cdr3_length: 14; cdr3_nt: TGTGCCAGCAGCCCCCACAGGAGTCTAAACACCATATATTTT; cdr3_aa: CASSPHRSLNTIYF
j_call: TRBJ2-2; d_call: TRBD2; v_call: TRBV4-1; cdr3_length: 19; cdr3_nt: TGCGCCAGCAGCTATGGGAGACTAGCGGGAGGGCCTGGCACCGGGGAGCTGTTTTTT; cdr3_aa: CASSYGRLAGGPGTGELFF
j_call: TRBJ2-5; d_call: TRBD2; v_call: TRBV5-6; cdr3_length: 17; cdr3_nt: TGTGCCAGCATCTTGGGTGCTAGCGGGAAGTCGGGAGAGACCCAGTACTTC; cdr3_aa: CASILGASGKSGETQYF
j_call: TRBJ1-1; d_call: NA; v_call: TRBV6-1; cdr3_length: 13; cdr3_nt: TGTGCCAGCAAGGAACAGTTGAACACTGAAGCTTTCTTT; cdr3_aa: CASKEQLNTEAFF
j_call: TRBJ2-2; d_call: TRBD2; v_call: TRBV30; cdr3_length: 16; cdr3_nt: TGTGCCGGTTCCCGACGAACTAGCGGGAGAACCGGGGAGCTGTTTTTT; cdr3_aa: CAGSRRTSGRTGELFF
j_call: TRBJ1-2; d_call: NA; v_call: TRBV5-4; cdr3_length: 15; cdr3_nt: TGTGCCAGCAGATTCCGGGAGACGGATAACTATGGCTACACCTTC; cdr3_aa: CASRFRETDNYGYTF
j_call: TRBJ2-3; d_call: TRBD2; v_call: TRBV18; cdr3_length: 15; cdr3_nt: TGTGCCAGCTCACCACCGGGCCGGGAGGGGGTTACGCAGTATTTT; cdr3_aa: CASSPPGREGVTQYF
j_call: TRBJ1-2; d_call: TRBD1; v_call: TRBV5-6; cdr3_length: 14; cdr3_nt: TGTGCCAGCACCTTGGCGCGGACAGGGGTTGGCTACACCTTC; cdr3_aa: CASTLARTGVGYTF
j_call: TRBJ1-2; d_call: NA; v_call: TRBV20-1; cdr3_length: 11; cdr3_nt: TGCAGTGTCGTCTTAGAGAAAGGCTACACCTTC; cdr3_aa: CSVVLEKGYTF
j_call: TRBJ1-5; d_call: NA; v_call: TRBV27; cdr3_length: 14; cdr3_nt: TGTGCCAGCAGGCTGACAGGAATCAATCAGCCCCAGCATTTT; cdr3_aa: CASRLTGINQPQHF
j_call: TRBJ2-7; d_call: NA; v_call: TRBV14; cdr3_length: 14; cdr3_nt: TGTGCCAGCAGCCAAGCCCGACTACACTACGAGCAGTACTTC; cdr3_aa: CASSQARLHYEQYF
j_call: TRBJ2-7; d_call: NA; v_call: TRBV11-2; cdr3_length: 15; cdr3_nt: TGTGCCAGCAGCCAGATCCGGGAGAATCCCTACGAGCAGTACTTC; cdr3_aa: CASSQIRENPYEQYF
j_call: TRBJ2-7; d_call: NA; v_call: TRBV13; cdr3_length: 14; cdr3_nt: TGTGCCAGCAGCTTACAGGTTGGTCCGCGCGAGCAGTACTTC; cdr3_aa: CASSLQVGPREQYF
j_call: TRBJ1-1; d_call: NA; v_call: TRBV5-1; cdr3_length: 13; cdr3_nt: TGCGCCAGCAGCTTGAGGGGGGGGACTGAAGCTTTCTTT; cdr3_aa: CASSLRGGTEAFF
j_call: TRBJ1-2; d_call: TRBD1; v_call: TRBV29-1; cdr3_length: 12; cdr3_nt: TGCAGCGTTACAGGGGGCGCGTATGGCTACACCTTC; cdr3_aa: CSVTGGAYGYTF